In its sample, the clone carrying this T cell receptor (beta chain) was seen once. Antigen unknown. V shed 7 bases and J 4 bases; nucleotides not matched to a gene: 5. From germline, CDR1 is MNHEY and CDR2 SVGAGI. CDR3 length: 14 residues. Unstimulated regulatory T cells (CD4+CD25+CD127-), CD4+CD25- non-regulatory cells, CD4 and CD8 cells were FACS-sorted from thawed PBMCs. Using immunoSEQ multiplex PCR, the repertoire was profiled, and TCRdb retains in-frame clones only, with some absent. Among about 240,000 clones listed, about four fifths were seen once. The entry originates in a study of Tregs in tolerant kidney transplant recipients. Study observations and caveats: Few patients were studied, so findings need validation in larger groups. The most relevant donor-specific Treg TCRbeta repertoire apparently came from expansion with activated donor B cells. Biological reproducibility was not directly addressed, but technical replication error appeared minimal.

The clonotype comes from a human donor in good health. Specimen: CD4+ T cells from blood. V usage is TRBV6-5 and J usage is TRBJ2-5; 11 nucleotides align to TRBD2. Written as DNA, the CDR3 is TGTGCCAGCAAACCCGGACTAGCGGGAGAGACCCAGTACTTC. Amino acids: CASKPGLAGETQYF.